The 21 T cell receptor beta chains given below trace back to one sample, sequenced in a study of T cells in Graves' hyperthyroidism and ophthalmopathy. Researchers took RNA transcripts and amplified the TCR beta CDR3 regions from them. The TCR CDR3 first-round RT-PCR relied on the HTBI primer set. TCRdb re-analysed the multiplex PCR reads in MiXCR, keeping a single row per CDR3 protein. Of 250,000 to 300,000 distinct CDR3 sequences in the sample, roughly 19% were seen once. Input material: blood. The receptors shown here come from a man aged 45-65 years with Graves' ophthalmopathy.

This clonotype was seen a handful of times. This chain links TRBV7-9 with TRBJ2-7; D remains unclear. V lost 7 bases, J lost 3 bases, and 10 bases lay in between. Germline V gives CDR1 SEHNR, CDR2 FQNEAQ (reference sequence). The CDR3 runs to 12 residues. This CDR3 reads CASKWIIYEQYF. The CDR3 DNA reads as TGTGCCAGCAAGTGGATTATCTACGAGCAGTACTTC.

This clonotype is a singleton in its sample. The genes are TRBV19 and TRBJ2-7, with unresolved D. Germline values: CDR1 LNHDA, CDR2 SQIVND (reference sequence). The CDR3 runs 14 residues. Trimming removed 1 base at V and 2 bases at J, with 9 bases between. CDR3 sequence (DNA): TGTGCCAGTAGTATAGCCGGAAATGCCTACGAGCAGTACTTC. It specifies CASSIAGNAYEQYF. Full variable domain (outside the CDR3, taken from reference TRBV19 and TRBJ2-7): DGGITQSPKYLFRKEGQNVTLSCEQNLNHDAMYWYRQDPGQGLRLIYYSQIVNDFQKGDIAEGYSVSREKKESFPLTVTSAQKNPTAFYLCASSIAGNAYEQYFGPGTRLTVT.

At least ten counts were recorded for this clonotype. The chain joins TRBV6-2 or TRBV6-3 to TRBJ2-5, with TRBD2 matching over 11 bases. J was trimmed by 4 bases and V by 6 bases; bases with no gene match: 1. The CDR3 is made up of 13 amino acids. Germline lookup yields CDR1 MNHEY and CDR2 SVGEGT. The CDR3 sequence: CASRTSGTETQYF. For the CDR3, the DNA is TGTGCCAGCAGGACTAGCGGGACAGAGACCCAGTACTTC.

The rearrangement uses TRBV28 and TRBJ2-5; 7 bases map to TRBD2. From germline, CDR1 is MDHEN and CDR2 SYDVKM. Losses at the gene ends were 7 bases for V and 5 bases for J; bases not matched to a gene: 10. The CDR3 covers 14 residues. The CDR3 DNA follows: TGTGCCAGCACCCCTGGGGGGGTCTGGGAGACCCAGTACTTC. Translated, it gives CASTPGGVWETQYF.

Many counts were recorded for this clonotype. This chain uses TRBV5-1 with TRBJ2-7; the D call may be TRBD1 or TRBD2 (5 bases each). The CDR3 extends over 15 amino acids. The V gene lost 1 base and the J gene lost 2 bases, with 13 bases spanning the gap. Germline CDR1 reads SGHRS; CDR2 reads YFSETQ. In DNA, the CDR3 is TGCGCCAGCAGCTTGTGGAGGCAGGGCACCTACGAGCAGTACTTC. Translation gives CASSLWRQGTYEQYF. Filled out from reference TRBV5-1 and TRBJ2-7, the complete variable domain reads KAGVTQTPRYLIKTRGQQVTLSCSPISGHRSVSWYQQTPGQGLQFLFEYFSETQRNKGNFPGRFSGRQFSNSRSEMNVSTLELGDSALYLCASSLWRQGTYEQYFGPGTRLTVT.

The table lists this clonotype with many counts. CDR3 loop: CASRLAGGPAGELFF. In DNA, the CDR3 is TGTGCCAGCAGACTAGCGGGAGGGCCTGCCGGGGAGCTGTTTTTT. The V and J genes are TRBV7-8 and TRBJ2-2; 13 bases agree with TRBD2. This CDR3 is 15 amino acids long. J was trimmed by 6 bases and V by 6 bases; bases with no gene match: 4. The germline CDR1 and CDR2 sequences are SGHVS and FQNEAQ.

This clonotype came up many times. The DNA of the CDR3 is TGTGCCAGCAGTCAAACAGGGTCCGAGTACAATGAGCAGTTCTTC. As protein: CASSQTGSEYNEQFF. The rearrangement links TRBV27 to TRBJ2-1; D possibly corresponds to TRBD1 (6 bases). The germline V gene has CDR1 MNHEY and CDR2 SMNVEV (reference sequence). This CDR3 region has 15 residues. The V and J ends lost 5 bases and 4 bases respectively, with 15 bases between them.

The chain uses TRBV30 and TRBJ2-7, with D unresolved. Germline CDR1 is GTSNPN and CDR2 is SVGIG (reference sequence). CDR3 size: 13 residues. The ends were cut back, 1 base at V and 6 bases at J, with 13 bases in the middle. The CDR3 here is CAWSEGRHAEQYF. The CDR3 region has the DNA TGTGCCTGGAGTGAGGGCCGACACGCCGAGCAGTACTTC. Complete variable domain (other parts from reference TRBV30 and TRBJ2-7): SQTIHQWPATLVQPVGSPLSLECTVEGTSNPNLYWYRQAAGRGLQLLFYSVGIGQISSEVPQNLSASRPQDRQFILSSKKLLLSDSGFYLCAWSEGRHAEQYFGPGTRLTVT.

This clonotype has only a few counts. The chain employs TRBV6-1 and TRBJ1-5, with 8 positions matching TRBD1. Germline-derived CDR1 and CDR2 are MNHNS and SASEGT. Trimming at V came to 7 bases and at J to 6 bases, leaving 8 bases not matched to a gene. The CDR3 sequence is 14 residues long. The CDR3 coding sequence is TGTGCCAGCATCCACAGGGGGACAGGTCAGCCCCAGCATTTT. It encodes CASIHRGTGQPQHF.

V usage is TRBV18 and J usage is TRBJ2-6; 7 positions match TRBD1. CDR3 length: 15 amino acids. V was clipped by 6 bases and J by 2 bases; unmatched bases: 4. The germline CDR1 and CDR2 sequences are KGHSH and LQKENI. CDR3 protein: CASSSGQTGANVLTF. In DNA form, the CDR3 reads TGTGCCAGCTCGTCGGGACAGACTGGGGCCAACGTCCTGACTTTC.

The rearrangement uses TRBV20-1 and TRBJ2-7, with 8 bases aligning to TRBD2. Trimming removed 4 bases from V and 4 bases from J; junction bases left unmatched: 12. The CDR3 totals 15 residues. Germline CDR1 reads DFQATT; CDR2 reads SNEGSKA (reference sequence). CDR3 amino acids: CSATDPGGPSYEQYF. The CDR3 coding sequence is TGCAGTGCTACGGACCCGGGAGGGCCCTCTTACGAGCAGTACTTC.

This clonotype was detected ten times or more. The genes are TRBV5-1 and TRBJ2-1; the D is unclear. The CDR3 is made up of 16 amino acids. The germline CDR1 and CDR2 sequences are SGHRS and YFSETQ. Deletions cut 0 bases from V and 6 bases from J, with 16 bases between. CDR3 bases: TGCGCCAGCAGCTTGGAACAGCTAGTCCGTTCCAATGAGCAGTTCTTC. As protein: CASSLEQLVRSNEQFF.

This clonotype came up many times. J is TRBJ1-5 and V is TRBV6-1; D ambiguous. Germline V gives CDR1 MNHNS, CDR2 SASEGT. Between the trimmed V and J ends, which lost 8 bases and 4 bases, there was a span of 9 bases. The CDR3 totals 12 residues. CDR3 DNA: TGTGCCAGCGGGCCTCCGAATCAGCCCCAGCATTTT. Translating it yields CASGPPNQPQHF.

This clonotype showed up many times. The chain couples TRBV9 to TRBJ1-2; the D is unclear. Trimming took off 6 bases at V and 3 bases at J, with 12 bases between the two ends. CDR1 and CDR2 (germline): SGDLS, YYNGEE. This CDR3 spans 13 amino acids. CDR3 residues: CASKGQSDYGYTF. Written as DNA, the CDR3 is TGTGCCAGCAAAGGGCAGTCGGACTATGGCTACACCTTC.

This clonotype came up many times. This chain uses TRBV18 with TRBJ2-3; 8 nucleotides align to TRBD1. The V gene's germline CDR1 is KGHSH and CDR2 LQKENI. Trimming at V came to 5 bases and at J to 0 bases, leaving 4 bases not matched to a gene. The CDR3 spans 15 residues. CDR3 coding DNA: TGTGCCAGCTCAACACGACAGGGGAGCACAGATACGCAGTATTTT. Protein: CASSTRQGSTDTQYF. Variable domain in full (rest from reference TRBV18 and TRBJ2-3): NAGVMQNPRHLVRRRGQEARLRCSPMKGHSHVYWYRQLPEEGLKFMVYLQKENIIDESGMPKERFSAEFPKEGPSILRIQQVVRGDSAAYFCASSTRQGSTDTQYFGPGTRLTVL.

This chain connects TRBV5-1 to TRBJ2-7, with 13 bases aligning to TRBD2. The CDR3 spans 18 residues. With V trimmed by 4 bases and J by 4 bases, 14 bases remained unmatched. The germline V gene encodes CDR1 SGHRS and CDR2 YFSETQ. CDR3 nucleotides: TGCGCCAGCAGCATGGGGACTAGCGGGATCGGGGGCCTTTACGAGCAGTACTTC. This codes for CASSMGTSGIGGLYEQYF. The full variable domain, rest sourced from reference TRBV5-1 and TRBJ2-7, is KAGVTQTPRYLIKTRGQQVTLSCSPISGHRSVSWYQQTPGQGLQFLFEYFSETQRNKGNFPGRFSGRQFSNSRSEMNVSTLELGDSALYLCASSMGTSGIGGLYEQYFGPGTRLTVT.

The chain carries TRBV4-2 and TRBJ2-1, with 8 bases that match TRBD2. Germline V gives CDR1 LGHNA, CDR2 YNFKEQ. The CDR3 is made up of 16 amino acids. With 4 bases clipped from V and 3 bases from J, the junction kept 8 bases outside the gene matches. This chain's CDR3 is CASSLDGGGRYNEQFF. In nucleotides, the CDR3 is TGTGCCAGCAGCCTGGACGGGGGGGGCCGCTACAATGAGCAGTTCTTC.

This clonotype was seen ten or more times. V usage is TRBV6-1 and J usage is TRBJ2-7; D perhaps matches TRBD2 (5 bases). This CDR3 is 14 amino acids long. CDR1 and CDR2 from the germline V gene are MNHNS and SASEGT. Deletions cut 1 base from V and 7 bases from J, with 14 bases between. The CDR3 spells CASSEGRTAAEQYF. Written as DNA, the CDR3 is TGTGCCAGCAGTGAAGGGAGGACCGCCGCGGAGCAGTACTTC.

CDR3 DNA: TGCGCCAGCAGCACCCGACAGGGTTTGGGGGCCAACGTCCTGACTTTC. This encodes CASSTRQGLGANVLTF. This chain joins TRBV5-1 and TRBJ2-6, with 7 bases lining up with TRBD1. The CDR3 has 16 residues. Germline V gene lookup returns CDR1 SGHRS and CDR2 YFSETQ. Trimming took 4 bases from V and 4 from J; bases not matched to a gene: 8.

Here the CDR3 DNA reads TGTGCCAGCAAACGGACTAGCACCACAGATACGCAGCATTTT. Translation: CASKRTSTTDTQHF. The chain recombines TRBV6-1 with TRBJ2-3; no firm D call. The J call may be faulty, since TRBJ1-5 better matches the DNA end. Germline V gene lookup returns CDR1 MNHNS and CDR2 SASEGT. The CDR3 contains 14 residues.

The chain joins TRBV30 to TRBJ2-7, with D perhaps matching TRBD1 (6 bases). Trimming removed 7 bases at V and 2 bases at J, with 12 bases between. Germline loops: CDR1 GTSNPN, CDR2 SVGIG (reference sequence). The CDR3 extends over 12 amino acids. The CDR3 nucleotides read TGTGCCTCAGACAGGCGGGCCTACGAGCAGTACTTC. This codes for CASDRRAYEQYF.